The 27 T cell receptor beta chains given below trace back to one sample, sequenced in a study of blood T cell repertoires in COVID-19. Here immunoSEQ multiplex PCR was the method, and the copy in TCRdb shows in-frame clones only, minus some. The table lists more than 200,000 clones, around 85% of them singletons. Input material: peripheral blood. The source is a woman aged 50 to 60 with acute or convalescent COVID-19.

The chain combines TRBV7-3 with TRBJ2-3; D remains unclear. The CDR3 has 14 amino acids. Germline V lookup: CDR1 SGHTA, CDR2 FQGTGA. V was pared by 2 bases and J by 0 bases, with 6 bases between. CDR3 in DNA: TGTGCCAGCAGCTTACAGGTTAGCACAGATACGCAGTATTTT. Amino acids: CASSLQVSTDTQYF.

The chain joins TRBV3-1 (or the pseudogene TRBV3-2) to TRBJ2-3; D not certain. The CDR3 totals 15 residues. V lost 1 base and J lost 2, with 10 bases in between. The germline V gene has CDR1 LGHDT and CDR2 YNNKEL (reference sequence). The CDR3 coding sequence is TGTGCCAGCAGCCAAGGATACAACCCCACAGATACGCAGTATTTT. Translating gives CASSQGYNPTDTQYF.

This clone was seen once. This sequence joins TRBV30 and TRBJ2-2; a weak D match, TRBD2 (6 bases). Per the germline V gene, CDR1 is GTSNPN and CDR2 is SVGIG (reference sequence). CDR3 size: 12 residues. Trimming shortened V by 6 bases and J by 6 bases, and 11 bases separated the two germline ends. As DNA, the CDR3 is TGTGCCTGCCACGGGAGACCCGGGGAGCTGTTTTTT. This codes for CACHGRPGELFF.

The chain carries TRBV4-1 and TRBJ1-2; 7 nucleotides align to TRBD1. Germline CDR1 MGHRA, CDR2 YSYEKL. The CDR3 loop spans 14 amino acids. Trimming took 0 bases from V and 7 from J; bases not matched to a gene: 5. The CDR3 DNA is TGCGCCAGCAGCCAAGAAGAGGGGGCGGGTGGCTACACCTTC. Translating gives CASSQEEGAGGYTF.

The J gene is TRBJ2-3, the V gene TRBV5-6; TRBD2 agrees at 9 bases. Trimming removed 2 bases from V and 5 bases from J; junction bases left unmatched: 3. The germline gives CDR1 SGHDT, CDR2 YYEEEE. This CDR3 is 14 amino acids long. The CDR3 sequence: CASSLVLAGDTQYF. Written as DNA, the CDR3 is TGTGCCAGCAGCTTAGTACTAGCGGGAGATACGCAGTATTTT.

The CDR3 region is CASSSGSDEQFF. The CDR3 DNA sequence: TGTGCCAGCAGTAGCGGGAGTGATGAGCAGTTCTTC. The chain is built from TRBV2 and TRBJ2-1, with 8 bases matching TRBD2. The V and J ends lost 5 bases and 8 bases, in that order; junction bases with no gene match: 2. This CDR3 is built from 12 residues. Germline V lookup: CDR1 SNHLY, CDR2 FYNNEI.

The chain recombines TRBV15 with TRBJ2-3, with 10 bases fitting TRBD2. This CDR3 region has 19 residues. The V gene's germline CDR1 is LNHNV and CDR2 YYDKDF (reference sequence). The V segment lost 0 bases and the J segment 1 base; nucleotides outside the gene matches: 10. The CDR3 loop reads CATSRDGVAGGLGTDTQYF. In DNA, the CDR3 is TGTGCCACCAGCAGAGATGGGGTAGCGGGAGGCCTGGGCACAGATACGCAGTATTTT.

This rearrangement joins TRBV27 to TRBJ2-2, with D perhaps TRBD2 (5 bases). From germline, CDR1 is MNHEY and CDR2 SMNVEV (reference sequence). The CDR3 sequence is 15 residues long. Trimming pared 5 bases from V and 5 bases from J, leaving 15 bases between. The CDR3 here is CASSPPGWGTGELFF. CDR3 bases: TGTGCCAGCAGTCCCCCGGGGTGGGGAACCGGGGAGCTGTTTTTT.

The chain couples TRBV6-6 to TRBJ1-6, with D unclear. The CDR3 spans 14 residues. V lost 4 bases and J lost 4, with 8 bases in between. Germline V gene sequence: CDR1 MNHNY, CDR2 SVGAGI (reference sequence). CDR3 in amino acids: CASSFPGYNSPLHF. Here the CDR3 DNA reads TGTGCCAGCAGTTTTCCGGGATATAATTCACCCCTCCACTTT.

The chain employs TRBV5-6 and TRBJ2-7; TRBD1 agrees at 9 bases. Germline values: CDR1 SGHDT, CDR2 YYEEEE. This CDR3 has 16 residues. The V gene end was trimmed by 5 bases and the J gene end by 6 bases; junction bases not matched to a gene: 15. The CDR3: CASSFRNDRGSFEQYF. The DNA of the CDR3 is TGTGCCAGCAGTTTTAGGAATGACAGGGGGAGCTTCGAGCAGTACTTC.

This clone is a singleton in its sample. V gene TRBV7-8 combines with J gene TRBJ1-4; no clear D gene. CDR1 SGHVS and CDR2 FQNEAQ come from the germline V gene. The length of the CDR3 is 15 residues. V was cut by 5 bases and J by 0 bases, with 10 bases left in between. CDR3: CASSRRSATNEKLFF. The DNA for the CDR3 is TGTGCCAGCAGCCGCCGTTCGGCAACTAATGAAAAACTGTTTTTT.

This chain joins TRBV6-5 and TRBJ1-3; unclear D gene. This CDR3 spans 13 amino acids. The V gene's germline CDR1 is MNHEY and CDR2 SVGAGI. The germline V and J ends were trimmed by 6 bases and 2 bases, with 8 bases remaining between them. The CDR3 DNA reads TGTGCCAGCAGAGACTCGACTGGAAACACCATATATTTT. Translated, it gives CASRDSTGNTIYF.

This clone was seen only a few times. This chain joins TRBV19 and TRBJ2-3; perhaps TRBD1 as D (5 bases). The V gene's germline CDR1 is LNHDA and CDR2 SQIVND (reference sequence). The V end lost 6 bases, the J end lost 3 bases, and 16 bases lay between the germline ends. The CDR3 sequence is 15 residues long. CDR3 residues: CASRRQWFGTDTQYF. CDR3 DNA: TGTGCCAGTAGAAGACAGTGGTTTGGGACAGATACGCAGTATTTT.

The V gene is TRBV29-1, the J gene TRBJ1-1; D possibly corresponds to TRBD1 (5 bases). V was shortened by 7 bases and J by 10 bases, with 22 bases between the two germline ends. CDR3 length equals 13 residues. CDR1 and CDR2 (germline): SQVTM, ANQGSEA. CDR3 protein: CSAVLGAAPGAFF. CDR3 DNA sequence: TGCAGCGCCGTCTTAGGGGCAGCCCCTGGAGCTTTCTTT. The whole variable domain, remainder taken from reference TRBV29-1 and TRBJ1-1, is SAVISQKPSRDICQRGTSLTIQCQVDSQVTMMFWYRQQPGQSLTLIATANQGSEATYESGFVIDKFPISRPNLTFSTLTVSNMSPEDSSIYLCSAVLGAAPGAFFGQGTRLTVV.

V and J are TRBV9 and TRBJ2-3; D is perhaps TRBD1 (5 bases). CDR3 length: 13 amino acids. The germline gives CDR1 SGDLS, CDR2 YYNGEE. V lost 3 bases to trimming and J lost 6 bases, with 11 bases between them. The CDR3 sequence is CASSGGHWDTQYF. Written as DNA, the CDR3 is TGTGCCAGCAGCGGCGGACACTGGGATACGCAGTATTTT.

This sequence joins TRBV5-1 and TRBJ2-1, with 8 bases fitting TRBD2. Germline CDR1 is SGHRS and CDR2 is YFSETQ. The CDR3 totals 13 residues. Trimming removed 4 bases from V and 6 bases from J; junction bases left unmatched: 3. CDR3 nucleotide sequence: TGCGCCAGCAGCCTCGGACTAGCCAATGAGCAGTTCTTC. Residues: CASSLGLANEQFF.

The J gene is TRBJ1-1, the V gene TRBV6-6; 8 bases align to TRBD1. The junction had 8 bases not matched to a gene; V was cut back by 0 bases and J by 5 bases. Germline V CDR1 and CDR2: MNHNY, SVGAGI (reference sequence). The CDR3 is 16 residues long. In nucleotides, the CDR3 is TGTGCCAGCAGTTACTCCGCTAATACAGGGGGGACTGAAGCTTTCTTT. Translated, it gives CASSYSANTGGTEAFF.

This clone is a singleton in its sample. The gene calls are TRBV28 and TRBJ1-4, with a tentative D call TRBD1 (6 bases). CDR3 length: 16 residues. V was clipped by 1 base and J by 4 bases, with 13 bases between them. Per germline, CDR1 MDHEN and CDR2 SYDVKM. The CDR3 nucleotides are TGTGCCAGCAGTTTATCAGGGGCCCAGGTTAATGAAAAACTGTTTTTT. Its protein product is CASSLSGAQVNEKLFF.

The rearrangement joins TRBV6-5 to TRBJ1-1; no firm D call. The germline gives CDR1 MNHEY, CDR2 SVGAGI. The V and J ends lost 2 bases and 1 base respectively, with 8 bases between them. The CDR3 length is 14 residues. As DNA, the CDR3 is TGTGCCAGCAGTTACATTGGCCGGAACACTGAAGCTTTCTTT. Its protein is CASSYIGRNTEAFF.

This chain connects TRBV19 to TRBJ1-4; maybe TRBD1 (6 bases). CDR3 size: 14 residues. Germline CDR1 and CDR2: LNHDA and SQIVND (reference sequence). Trimming pared 7 bases from V and 8 bases from J, leaving 17 bases between. This CDR3 reads CASTSIGGPEKLFF. The DNA of the CDR3 is TGTGCCAGTACATCCATCGGGGGGCCGGAAAAACTGTTTTTT.

CDR3 bases: TGTGCCAGCAGGATCCCCCGCGGACTAGCGAGGAGCGAGCAGTACTTC. Translated: CASRIPRGLARSEQYF. This sequence joins TRBV7-2 and TRBJ2-7; 9 positions agree with TRBD2. The CDR3 sequence is 16 residues long. The V gene end was trimmed by 6 bases and the J gene end by 6 bases; junction bases not matched to a gene: 15. Looked up from germline, CDR1 is SGHTA and CDR2 is FQGNSA.

The V and J genes are TRBV30 and TRBJ1-1; 7 bases fit TRBD1. Per germline, CDR1 GTSNPN and CDR2 SVGIG (reference sequence). The CDR3 loop spans 13 amino acids. V was clipped by 0 bases and J by 7 bases; unmatched bases: 5. The CDR3 sequence is CAWSVQGGFEAFF. The CDR3 DNA reads TGTGCCTGGAGTGTACAAGGGGGCTTTGAAGCTTTCTTT.

The chain recombines TRBV7-9 with TRBJ2-7; a possible D gene is TRBD2 (5 bases). The CDR3 runs to 12 residues. The V end was cut by 6 bases, the J end by 5 bases, with 11 bases between. The germline gives CDR1 SEHNR, CDR2 FQNEAQ (reference sequence). CDR3 in amino acids: CASSPGSDEQYF. DNA of the CDR3: TGTGCCAGCAGTCCGGGGTCAGACGAGCAGTACTTC.

The chain couples TRBV5-1 to TRBJ2-3; unclear D gene. This CDR3 is built from 14 residues. Germline V gives CDR1 SGHRS, CDR2 YFSETQ. Trimming cost V 0 bases and J 2 bases, with 7 bases left between them. The CDR3 here is CASSLARLTDTQYF. The DNA for the CDR3 is TGCGCCAGCAGCTTGGCCAGGCTCACAGATACGCAGTATTTT.

The chain couples TRBV6-2 or TRBV6-3 to TRBJ1-2; the match to TRBD1 covers 11 bases. CDR1 and CDR2 (germline): MNHEY, SVGEGT. V was pared by 5 bases and J by 5 bases, with 7 bases of the junction left unmatched. The CDR3 loop spans 15 amino acids. CDR3 amino acids: CASSRDRGTLYGYTF. The CDR3, as DNA: TGTGCCAGCAGTCGGGACAGGGGGACCCTTTATGGCTACACCTTC.

This chain links TRBV5-1 with TRBJ2-3; tentative D call: TRBD1 (5 bases). CDR1 and CDR2 (germline): SGHRS, YFSETQ. V dropped 4 bases and J dropped 1 base, with 16 bases sitting between them. The CDR3 runs to 16 residues. CDR3 nucleotides: TGCGCCAGCAGCCAACAGGTTGTAGGTGGCACAGATACGCAGTATTTT. Translation: CASSQQVVGGTDTQYF.

This chain uses TRBV18 with TRBJ1-2; possibly TRBD1 for D (6 bases). The CDR3 length is 15 residues. Deletions cut 3 bases from V and 8 bases from J, with 19 bases between. Germline CDR1 and CDR2: KGHSH and LQKENI. This chain's CDR3 is CASSPYSQGLEGYTF. CDR3 coding DNA: TGTGCCAGCTCACCGTATTCGCAGGGGCTCGAGGGCTACACCTTC.